This T cell receptor beta chain was captured by sequencing in a study of T cell responses to AZD1222 COVID-19 vaccine. Looking at the study overall: The study pooled second doses at about 4 or about 12 weeks. Study findings and constraints: Spike was spanned by vaccine-associated CD4 TCRs, with dominance at 160-218 and 743-854. A mostly white British donor set with more females was recruited, and clonal diversity was possibly underestimated. Regions left unmutated in variants are reportedly the target of nearly half of spike-specific TCRs.

TCRdb's copy holds only in-frame clones and misses some; the assay was immunoSEQ multiplex PCR. The sample lists 150,000 or so clones, around 89% occurring once. The CDR3 spans 13 residues. In germline, CDR1 is LNHDA, CDR2 SQIVND (reference sequence). V lost 6 bases and J 5 bases, leaving 13 bases between the germline ends. A remark on this clone: Its antigen is currently unknown.

Sequenced material: peripheral blood, taken on day 0 of AZD1222 vaccination. The clonotype was recovered from an adult in good health. The chain carries TRBV19 and TRBJ2-5, with D tentatively TRBD1 or TRBD2 (5 bases each). The CDR3 bases are TGTGCCAGTAGCCGGGACCTGGAGGAGACCCAGTACTTC. Its protein is CASSRDLEETQYF.